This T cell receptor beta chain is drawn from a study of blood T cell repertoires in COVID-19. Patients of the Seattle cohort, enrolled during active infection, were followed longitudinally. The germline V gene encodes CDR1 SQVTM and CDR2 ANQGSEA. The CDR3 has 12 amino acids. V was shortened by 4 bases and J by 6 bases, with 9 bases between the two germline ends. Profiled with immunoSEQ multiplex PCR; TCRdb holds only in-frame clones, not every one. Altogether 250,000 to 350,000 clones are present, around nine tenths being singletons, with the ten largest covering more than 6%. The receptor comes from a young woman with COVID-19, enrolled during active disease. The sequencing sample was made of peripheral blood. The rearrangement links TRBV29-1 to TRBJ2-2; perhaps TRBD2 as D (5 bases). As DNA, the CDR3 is TGCAGCGTTGGGTCGGGGTCCGGGGAGCTGTTTTTT. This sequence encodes CSVGSGSGELFF.